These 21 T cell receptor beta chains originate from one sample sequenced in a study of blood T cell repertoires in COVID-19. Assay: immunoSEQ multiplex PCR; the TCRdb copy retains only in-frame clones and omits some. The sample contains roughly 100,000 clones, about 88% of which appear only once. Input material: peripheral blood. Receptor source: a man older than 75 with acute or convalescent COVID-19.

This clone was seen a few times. The CDR3 is CASIGGGYTF. CDR3 bases: TGTGCCAGCATTGGGGGCGGCTACACCTTC. V and J are TRBV6-5 and TRBJ1-2; a possible D gene is TRBD1 (6 bases). The CDR3 has 10 residues. Germline V gene data show CDR1 as MNHEY and CDR2 as SVGAGI. V gave up 7 bases and J gave up 8 bases, with 8 bases separating them.

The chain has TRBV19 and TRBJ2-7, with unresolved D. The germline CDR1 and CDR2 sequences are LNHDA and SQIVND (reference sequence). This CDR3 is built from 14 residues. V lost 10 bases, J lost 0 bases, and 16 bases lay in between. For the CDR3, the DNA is TGTGCCACCTCACCTGGGCAGAACTCCTACGAGCAGTACTTC. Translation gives CATSPGQNSYEQYF.

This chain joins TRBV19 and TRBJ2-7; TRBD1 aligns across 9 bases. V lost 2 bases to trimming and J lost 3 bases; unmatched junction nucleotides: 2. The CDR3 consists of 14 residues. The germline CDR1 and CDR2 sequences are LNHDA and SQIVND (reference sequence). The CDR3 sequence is CASSIQTGGYEQYF. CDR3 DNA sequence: TGTGCCAGTAGTATACAGACAGGGGGCTACGAGCAGTACTTC.

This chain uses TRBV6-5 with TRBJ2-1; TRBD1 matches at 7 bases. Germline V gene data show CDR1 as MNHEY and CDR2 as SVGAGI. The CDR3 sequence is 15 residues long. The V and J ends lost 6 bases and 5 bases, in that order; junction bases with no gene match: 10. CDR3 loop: CASSASGQVHNEQFF. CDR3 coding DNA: TGTGCCAGCAGCGCCTCTGGACAGGTTCACAATGAGCAGTTCTTC.

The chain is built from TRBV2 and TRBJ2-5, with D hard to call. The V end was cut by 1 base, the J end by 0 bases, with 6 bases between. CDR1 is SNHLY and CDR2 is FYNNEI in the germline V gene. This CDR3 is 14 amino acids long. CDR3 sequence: CASSEGQYQETQYF. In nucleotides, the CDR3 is TGTGCCAGCAGTGAAGGGCAGTACCAAGAGACCCAGTACTTC.

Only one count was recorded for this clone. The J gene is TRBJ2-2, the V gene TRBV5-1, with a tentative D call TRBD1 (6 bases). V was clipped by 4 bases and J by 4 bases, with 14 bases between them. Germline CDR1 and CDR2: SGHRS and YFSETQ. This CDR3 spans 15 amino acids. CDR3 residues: CASSPNWGPTGELFF. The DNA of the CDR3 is TGCGCCAGCAGCCCCAACTGGGGGCCCACCGGGGAGCTGTTTTTT.

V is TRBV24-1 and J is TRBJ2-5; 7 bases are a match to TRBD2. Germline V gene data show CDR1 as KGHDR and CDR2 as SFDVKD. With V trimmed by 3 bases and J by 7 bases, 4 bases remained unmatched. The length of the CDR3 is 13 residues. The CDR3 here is CATSDPSGGTQYF. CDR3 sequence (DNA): TGTGCCACCAGTGATCCCTCGGGGGGGACCCAGTACTTC.

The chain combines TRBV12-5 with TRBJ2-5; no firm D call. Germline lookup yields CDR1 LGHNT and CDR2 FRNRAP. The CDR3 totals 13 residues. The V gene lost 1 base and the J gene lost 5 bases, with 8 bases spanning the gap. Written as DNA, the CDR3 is TGTGCTAGTGGTTTGGCCGGCGGCGAGACCCAGTACTTC. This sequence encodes CASGLAGGETQYF.

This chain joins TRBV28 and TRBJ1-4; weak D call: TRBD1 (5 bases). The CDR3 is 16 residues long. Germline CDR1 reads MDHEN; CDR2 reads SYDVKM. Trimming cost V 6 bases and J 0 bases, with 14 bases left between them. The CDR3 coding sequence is TGTGCCAGCAGCACCGGCAGGGAGGCAACTAATGAAAAACTGTTTTTT. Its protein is CASSTGREATNEKLFF.

The CDR3 sequence: CASSLDLRGYEQYF. In DNA, the CDR3 is TGCGCCAGCAGCTTGGACCTTCGGGGGTACGAGCAGTACTTC. The chain uses TRBV5-1 and TRBJ2-7, with TRBD2 as a possible D gene (6 bases). The germline V gene encodes CDR1 SGHRS and CDR2 YFSETQ. CDR3 length: 14 residues. V was cut by 0 bases and J by 4 bases, with 11 bases left in between.

The CDR3 DNA reads TGTGCCAGCTCACCATCTTTTAACGACATGAAAAACACCATATATTTT. The encoded protein is CASSPSFNDMKNTIYF. The chain joins TRBV18 to TRBJ1-3; D not certain. Germline V CDR1 and CDR2: KGHSH, LQKENI. The V gene lost 2 bases and the J gene lost 6 bases, with 17 bases spanning the gap. The CDR3 totals 16 residues.

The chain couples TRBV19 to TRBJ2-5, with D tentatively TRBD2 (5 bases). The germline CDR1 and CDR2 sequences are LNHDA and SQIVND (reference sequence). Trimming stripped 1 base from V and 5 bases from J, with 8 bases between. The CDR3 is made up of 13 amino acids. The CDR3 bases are TGTGCCAGTAGTATAGGGAGGAGGGAGACCCAGTACTTC. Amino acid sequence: CASSIGRRETQYF.

The CDR3 reads CASSYGTGGTYTGELFF. The CDR3 DNA reads TGTGCCAGCAGTTACGGGACAGGGGGAACGTACACCGGGGAGCTGTTTTTT. The V gene is TRBV6-2 or TRBV6-3, the J gene TRBJ2-2; 11 bases match TRBD1. The junction had 5 bases not matched to a gene; V was cut back by 2 bases and J by 3 bases. CDR3 size: 17 residues. The germline gives CDR1 MNHEY, CDR2 SVGEGT.

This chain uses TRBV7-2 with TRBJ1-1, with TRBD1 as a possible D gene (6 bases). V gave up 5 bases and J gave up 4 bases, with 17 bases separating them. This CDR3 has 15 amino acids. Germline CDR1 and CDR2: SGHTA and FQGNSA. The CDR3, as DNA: TGTGCCAGCAGCCCAAATGGGGGCATGGGCACTGAAGCTTTCTTT. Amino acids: CASSPNGGMGTEAFF. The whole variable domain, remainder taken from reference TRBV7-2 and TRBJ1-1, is GAGVSQSPSNKVTEKGKDVELRCDPISGHTALYWYRQSLGQGLEFLIYFQGNSAPDKSGLPSDRFSAERTGGSVSTLTIQRTQQEDSAVYLCASSPNGGMGTEAFFGQGTRLTVV.

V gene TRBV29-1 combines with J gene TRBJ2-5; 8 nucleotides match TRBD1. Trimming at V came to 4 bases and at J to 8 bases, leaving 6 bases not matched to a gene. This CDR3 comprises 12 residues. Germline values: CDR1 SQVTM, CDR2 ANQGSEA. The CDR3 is CSVASGTGTQYF. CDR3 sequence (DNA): TGCAGCGTTGCTTCCGGGACAGGAACCCAGTACTTC.

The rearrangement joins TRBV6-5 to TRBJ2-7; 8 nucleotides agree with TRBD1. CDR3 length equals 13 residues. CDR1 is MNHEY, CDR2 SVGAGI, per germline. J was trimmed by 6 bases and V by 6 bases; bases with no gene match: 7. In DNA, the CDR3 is TGTGCCAGCAGGAAAGACAGGGGCTCCGAGCAGTACTTC. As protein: CASRKDRGSEQYF.

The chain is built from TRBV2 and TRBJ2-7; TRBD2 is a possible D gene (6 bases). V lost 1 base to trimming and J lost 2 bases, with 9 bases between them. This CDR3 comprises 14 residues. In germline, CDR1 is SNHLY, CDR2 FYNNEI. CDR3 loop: CASSEGRRAYEQYF. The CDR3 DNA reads TGTGCCAGCAGTGAAGGGAGGAGGGCCTACGAGCAGTACTTC.

DNA for the CDR3: TGTGCCAGCACTTCGGGACTAAGGAACATTCAGTACTTC. As protein: CASTSGLRNIQYF. The chain couples TRBV2 to TRBJ2-4; 7 bases align to TRBD2. Per the germline V gene, CDR1 is SNHLY and CDR2 is FYNNEI. The J segment lost 7 bases and the V segment lost 7 bases, leaving 7 bases of the junction unmatched. The CDR3 extends over 13 amino acids.

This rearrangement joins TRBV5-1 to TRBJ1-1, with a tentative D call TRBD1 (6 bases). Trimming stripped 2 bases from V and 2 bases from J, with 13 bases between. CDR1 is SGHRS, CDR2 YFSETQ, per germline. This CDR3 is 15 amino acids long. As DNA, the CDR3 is TGCGCCAGCAGCTTACTACAGGGCTCAAACACTGAAGCTTTCTTT. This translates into CASSLLQGSNTEAFF.

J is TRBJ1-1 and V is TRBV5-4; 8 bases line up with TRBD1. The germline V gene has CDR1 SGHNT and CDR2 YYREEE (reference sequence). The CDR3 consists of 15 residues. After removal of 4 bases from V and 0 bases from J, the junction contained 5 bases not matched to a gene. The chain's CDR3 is CASSLTTGVNTEAFF. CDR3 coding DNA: TGTGCCAGCAGCCTTACGACAGGGGTGAACACTGAAGCTTTCTTT.

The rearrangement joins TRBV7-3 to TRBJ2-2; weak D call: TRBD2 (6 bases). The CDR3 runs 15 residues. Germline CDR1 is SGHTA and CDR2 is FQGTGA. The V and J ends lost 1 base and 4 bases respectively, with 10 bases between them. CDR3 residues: CASSLRRDGTGELFF. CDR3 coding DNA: TGTGCCAGCAGCTTAAGGCGGGACGGCACCGGGGAGCTGTTTTTT.